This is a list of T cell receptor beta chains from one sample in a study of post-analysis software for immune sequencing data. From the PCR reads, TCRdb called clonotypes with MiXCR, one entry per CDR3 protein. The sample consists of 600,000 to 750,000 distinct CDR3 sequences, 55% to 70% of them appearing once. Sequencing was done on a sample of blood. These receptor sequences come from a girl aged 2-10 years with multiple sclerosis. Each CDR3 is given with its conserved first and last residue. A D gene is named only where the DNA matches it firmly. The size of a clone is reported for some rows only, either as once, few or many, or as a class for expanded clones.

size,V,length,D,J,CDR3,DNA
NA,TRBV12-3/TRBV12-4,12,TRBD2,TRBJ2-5,CASRWGREAQYF,TGTGCCAGCAGATGGGGTCGGGAGGCCCAGTACTTC
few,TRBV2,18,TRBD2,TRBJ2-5,CASSLPGLAGGSQETQYF,TGTGCCAGCAGCCTACCGGGACTAGCGGGGGGATCCCAAGAGACCCAGTACTTC
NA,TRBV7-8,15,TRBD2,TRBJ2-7,CASNLAPSGTYEQYF,TGTGCCAGCAACTTAGCCCCTAGCGGGACCTACGAGCAGTACTTC
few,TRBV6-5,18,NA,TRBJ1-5,CASSYSWQAAHSNQPQHF,TGTGCCAGCAGTTACTCTTGGCAGGCCGCTCATAGCAATCAGCCCCAGCATTTT
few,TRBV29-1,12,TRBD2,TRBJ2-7,CSVVLAAYEQYF,TGCAGCGTTGTACTAGCGGCCTACGAGCAGTACTTC
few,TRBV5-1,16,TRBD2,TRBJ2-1,CASSLGLAGVDNEQFF,TGCGCCAGCAGCTTGGGTTTAGCGGGAGTAGACAATGAGCAGTTCTTC
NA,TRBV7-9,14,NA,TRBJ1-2,CASSLPSGGRGYTF,TGTGCCAGCAGCTTACCATCGGGAGGACGCGGCTACACCTTC
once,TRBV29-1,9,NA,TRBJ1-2,CSVMYGYTF,TGCAGCGTCATGTATGGCTACACCTTC
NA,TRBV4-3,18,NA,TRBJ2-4,CASSRYRVGRMAKNIQYF,TGCGCCAGCAGCCGCTACAGGGTTGGGAGAATGGCCAAAAACATTCAGTACTTC
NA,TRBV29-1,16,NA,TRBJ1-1,CSVEVARRGLNTEAFF,TGCAGCGTTGAAGTTGCAAGGAGGGGACTGAACACTGAAGCTTTCTTT
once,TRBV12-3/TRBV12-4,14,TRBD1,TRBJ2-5,CASRSPGQGETQYF,TGTGCCAGCAGGTCCCCGGGACAGGGTGAGACCCAGTACTTC
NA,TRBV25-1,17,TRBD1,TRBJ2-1,CASSKRQGRGWINEQFF,TGTGCCAGCAGTAAAAGACAGGGTAGGGGGTGGATCAATGAGCAGTTCTTC
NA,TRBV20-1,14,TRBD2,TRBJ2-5,CSARGTGRGETQYF,TGCAGTGCTAGAGGTACCGGGAGGGGAGAGACCCAGTACTTC
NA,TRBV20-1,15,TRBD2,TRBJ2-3,CSAGRAGGSTDTQYF,TGCAGTGCCGGGCGCGCGGGAGGGAGCACAGATACGCAGTATTTT
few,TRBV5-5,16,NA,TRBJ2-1,CASSLVARSSYNEQFF,TGTGCCAGCAGCTTGGTTGCGCGGAGCTCCTACAATGAGCAGTTCTTC
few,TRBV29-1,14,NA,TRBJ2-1,CSVEDSSSYNEQFF,TGCAGCGTTGAGGACAGTAGCTCCTACAATGAGCAGTTCTTC
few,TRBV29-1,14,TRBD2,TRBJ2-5,CSTVGVAGVETQYF,TGCAGCACGGTAGGAGTAGCGGGGGTAGAGACCCAGTACTTC
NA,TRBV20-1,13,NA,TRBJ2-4,CSASTGEGNIQYF,TGCAGTGCGTCGACAGGGGAGGGGAACATTCAGTACTTC
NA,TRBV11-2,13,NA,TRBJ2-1,CASSSPTGSEQFF,TGTGCCAGCAGCTCACCGACAGGATCGGAGCAGTTCTTC
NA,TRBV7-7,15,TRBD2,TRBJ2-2,CASSPRLAGTGERFF,TGTGCTAGCAGCCCGAGACTAGCGGGAACCGGGGAGCGGTTTTTT
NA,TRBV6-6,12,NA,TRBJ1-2,CASSYTNYGYTF,TGTGCCAGCAGTTACACAAACTATGGCTACACCTTC
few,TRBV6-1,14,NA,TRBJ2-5,CASRLRDNQETQYF,TGTGCCAGCAGGCTCCGGGACAACCAAGAGACCCAGTACTTC
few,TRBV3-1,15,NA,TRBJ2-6,CASSQRHSGANVLTF,TGTGCCAGCAGCCAAAGGCACTCTGGGGCCAACGTCCTGACTTTC
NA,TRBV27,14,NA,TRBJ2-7,CASSRQGIDYEQYF,TGTGCCAGCAGTCGGCAGGGGATCGACTACGAGCAGTACTTC
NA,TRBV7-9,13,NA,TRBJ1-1,CASTNLALAEAFF,TGTGCCAGCACCAACCTCGCCTTGGCTGAAGCTTTCTTT
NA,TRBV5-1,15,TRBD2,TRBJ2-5,CASSPGTSAAETQYF,TGCGCCAGCAGCCCCGGGACTAGCGCCGCAGAGACCCAGTACTTC
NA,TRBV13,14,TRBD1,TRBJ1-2,CASNLQGGHYGYTF,TGTGCCAGCAACTTACAGGGGGGTCACTATGGCTACACCTTC
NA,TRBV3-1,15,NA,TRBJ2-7,CASSQGRGATYEQYF,TGTGCCAGCAGCCAAGGCCGGGGAGCGACCTACGAGCAGTACTTC
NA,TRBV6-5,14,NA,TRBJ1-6,CASTRTLHLGGLHF,TGTGCCAGCACCCGAACCCTTCATCTTGGAGGACTCCACTTT
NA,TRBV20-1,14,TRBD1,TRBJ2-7,CSARKGQGSYEQYF,TGCAGTGCGAGAAAGGGACAGGGCTCCTACGAGCAGTACTTC
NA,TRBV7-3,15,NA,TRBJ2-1,CASSSAGDSYNEQFF,TGTGCCAGCAGCTCCGCTGGAGACTCCTACAATGAGCAGTTCTTC
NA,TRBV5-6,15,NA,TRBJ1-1,CASSSSIAQNTEAFF,TGTGCCAGCAGCTCGTCTATTGCACAGAACACTGAAGCTTTCTTT
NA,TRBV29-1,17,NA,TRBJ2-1,CSVEDIQLWRADNEQFF,TGCAGCGTTGAAGATATCCAGTTGTGGAGGGCGGACAATGAGCAGTTCTTC
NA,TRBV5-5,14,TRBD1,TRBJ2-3,CASSYTGGTDTQYF,TGTGCCAGCAGCTATACAGGGGGCACAGATACGCAGTATTTT
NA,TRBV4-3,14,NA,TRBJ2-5,CASSQWGNQETQYF,TGCGCCAGCAGCCAATGGGGGAACCAAGAGACCCAGTACTTC
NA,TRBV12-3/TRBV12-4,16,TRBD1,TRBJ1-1,CASSRTTGQRSNTAFF,TGTGCCAGCAGTCGTACGACGGGACAGCGATCCAACACAGCTTTCTTT
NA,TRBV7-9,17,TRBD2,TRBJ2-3,CASSLYGGRPELDTQYF,TGTGCCAGCAGCTTATACGGCGGGAGACCCGAGTTGGATACGCAGTATTTT
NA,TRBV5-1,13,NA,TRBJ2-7,CASSLQLGSEQYF,TGCGCCAGCAGCTTGCAACTAGGAAGCGAGCAGTACTTC
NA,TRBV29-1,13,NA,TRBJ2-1,CSAGEDTYNEQFF,TGCAGCGCAGGCGAAGATACCTACAATGAGCAGTTCTTC
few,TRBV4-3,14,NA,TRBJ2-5,CASSQDYGQETQYF,TGCGCCAGCAGCCAAGATTACGGCCAAGAGACCCAGTACTTC
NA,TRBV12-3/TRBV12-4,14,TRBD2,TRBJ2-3,CASRRTSGRNTQYF,TGTGCCAGCAGGAGGACTAGCGGGAGGAATACGCAGTATTTT
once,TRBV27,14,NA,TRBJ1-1,CASRIDTRRTEAFF,TGTGCCAGCCGAATCGACACCCGGAGGACTGAAGCTTTCTTT
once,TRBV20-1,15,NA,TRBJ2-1,CSALSFGRSYNEQFF,TGCAGTGCCCTCTCTTTCGGACGCTCCTACAATGAGCAGTTCTTC
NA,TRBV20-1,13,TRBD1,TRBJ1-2,CSARGTPEYGYTF,TGCAGTGCCAGGGGGACCCCCGAGTATGGCTACACCTTC
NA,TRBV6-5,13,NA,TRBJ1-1,CASSRDRHTEAFF,TGTGCCAGCAGCCGAGACAGACACACTGAAGCTTTCTTT
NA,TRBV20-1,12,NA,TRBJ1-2,CSAGTPNYGYTF,TGCAGTGCGGGGACACCCAACTATGGCTACACCTTC
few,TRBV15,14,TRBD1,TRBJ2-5,CATSRDRGSETQYF,TGTGCCACCAGCAGGGACAGGGGGTCGGAGACCCAGTACTTC
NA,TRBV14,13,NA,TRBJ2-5,CASSQDQWETQYF,TGTGCCAGCAGCCAAGATCAATGGGAGACCCAGTACTTC
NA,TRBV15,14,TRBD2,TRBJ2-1,CATGLGLAGHEQFF,TGTGCCACCGGGTTGGGACTAGCGGGCCATGAGCAGTTCTTC
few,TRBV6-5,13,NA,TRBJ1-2,CASCSSLNYGYTF,TGTGCCAGTTGCAGCTCATTAAACTATGGCTACACCTTC
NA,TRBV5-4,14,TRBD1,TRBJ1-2,CASSFLGTADGYTF,TGTGCCAGCAGCTTTCTAGGGACAGCGGATGGCTACACCTTC